The clone carrying this T cell receptor (beta chain) was observed a few times. The data were obtained in a study of neoadjuvant anti-PD-1 for oral cavity cancer. These newly diagnosed stage II-IVA oral cavity squamous cell carcinoma patients had no prior systemic or radiation treatment. Clones were read by immunoSEQ multiplex PCR, and TCRdb kept only the in-frame ones, dropping some. The sample has about 11,000 clones, about 51% seen once; the top ten hold around a quarter. The V gene's germline CDR1 is MNHNY and CDR2 SVGAGI (reference sequence). CDR3 length: 16 residues. Trimming took off 2 bases at V and 0 bases at J, with 11 bases between the two ends.

The rearrangement joins TRBV6-6 to TRBJ1-5; weak D call: TRBD1 (5 bases). The source was tumor tissue, collected before nivolumab (anti-PD-1) treatment. This TCR was sampled from a person aged 40 to 85 with oral cavity squamous cell carcinoma. The CDR3 region has the DNA TGTGCCAGCAGTTACCCGACAGAGAATAGCAATCAGCCCCAGCATTTT. Protein product: CASSYPTENSNQPQHF.